Presented here are 16 T cell receptor beta chains from one specimen sequenced in a study of blood T cell repertoires in COVID-19. Assay: immunoSEQ multiplex PCR; the TCRdb copy retains only in-frame clones and omits some. The table shows more than 400,000 clones, with approximately 85% occurring only once. Material: peripheral blood. Receptor source: a human donor in a cohort sampled during active COVID-19.

This rearrangement joins TRBV27 to TRBJ2-1; 8 bases match TRBD2. V shed 3 bases and J 5 bases; nucleotides not matched to a gene: 9. CDR1 is MNHEY, CDR2 SMNVEV, per germline (reference sequence). There are 16 residues in the CDR3. The CDR3 loop is CASSFQGSGVNNEQFF. In nucleotides, the CDR3 is TGTGCCAGCAGTTTCCAGGGTAGCGGGGTAAACAATGAGCAGTTCTTC.

CDR3: CASSQYRQGQGGYTF. CDR3 coding DNA: TGTGCCAGCAGCCAATACAGACAGGGCCAAGGGGGCTACACCTTC. The chain uses TRBV6-5 and TRBJ1-2, with 7 nucleotides matching TRBD1. The J segment lost 8 bases and the V segment lost 6 bases, leaving 15 bases of the junction unmatched. The CDR3 is 15 residues long. Germline V gene data show CDR1 as MNHEY and CDR2 as SVGAGI.

This clone was counted a single time. This chain connects TRBV7-3 to TRBJ2-7, with 7 bases that match TRBD2. Germline CDR1 SGHTA, CDR2 FQGTGA. CDR3 size: 15 residues. The V and J ends lost 1 base and 2 bases, in that order; junction bases with no gene match: 5. The CDR3 loop reads CASSLMSGVAYEQYF. The CDR3 bases are TGTGCCAGCAGCTTAATGAGCGGGGTAGCCTACGAGCAGTACTTC.

The rearrangement joins TRBV5-4 to TRBJ2-7; 8 bases map to TRBD2. The CDR3 loop spans 14 amino acids. The germline gives CDR1 SGHNT, CDR2 YYREEE (reference sequence). The V gene end was trimmed by 4 bases and the J gene end by 2 bases; junction bases not matched to a gene: 5. CDR3 residues: CASSIAGYTYEQYF. The CDR3 DNA reads as TGTGCCAGCAGCATAGCGGGATACACCTACGAGCAGTACTTC.

The rearrangement links TRBV5-5 to TRBJ2-5; 12 bases line up with TRBD2. Germline CDR1 SGHKS, CDR2 YYEKEE (reference sequence). This CDR3 contains 16 residues. Losses at the gene ends were 4 bases for V and 5 bases for J; bases not matched to a gene: 9. The CDR3 loop reads CASSRPPLAGGETQYF. The CDR3 DNA sequence: TGTGCCAGCAGCCGGCCCCCTCTAGCGGGAGGGGAGACCCAGTACTTC.

The chain is built from TRBV11-2 and TRBJ2-3, with D possibly TRBD2 on 5 matching bases. Germline V lookup: CDR1 SGHAT, CDR2 FQNNGV. The V and J ends lost 4 bases and 0 bases respectively, with 11 bases between them. The CDR3 is 15 residues long. DNA for the CDR3: TGTGCCAGCAGCTGGCGGCGGGTCAGCACAGATACGCAGTATTTT. Protein product: CASSWRRVSTDTQYF.

This chain uses TRBV7-9 with TRBJ1-2, with D possibly TRBD1 on 6 matching bases. The germline CDR1 and CDR2 sequences are SEHNR and FQNEAQ (reference sequence). This CDR3 spans 15 amino acids. Trimming stripped 6 bases from V and 5 bases from J, with 19 bases between. The CDR3 loop reads CASRAGALDLYGYTF. Here the CDR3 DNA reads TGTGCCAGCAGGGCAGGGGCGTTGGATCTTTATGGCTACACCTTC. Using reference TRBV7-9 and TRBJ1-2 for the parts outside the CDR3, the full variable domain is DTGVSQNPRHKITKRGQNVTFRCDPISEHNRLYWYRQTLGQGPEFLTYFQNEAQLEKSRLLSDRFSAERPKGSFSTLEIQRTEQGDSAMYLCASRAGALDLYGYTFGSGTRLTVV.

The chain combines TRBV7-3 with TRBJ1-2; TRBD1 agrees at 12 bases. The junction had 9 bases not matched to a gene; V was cut back by 5 bases and J by 8 bases. The CDR3 is 15 residues long. Germline CDR1 is SGHTA and CDR2 is FQGTGA. DNA of the CDR3: TGTGCCAGCAGCAACCCGGGACAGGGGGCTCAGGGCTACACCTTC. Protein product: CASSNPGQGAQGYTF.

This chain's CDR3 is CASSSHVATQNQETQYF. The CDR3 region has the DNA TGTGCCAGCAGTTCCCACGTAGCAACTCAAAACCAAGAGACCCAGTACTTC. The chain links TRBV13 to TRBJ2-5, with D unclear. Germline V gene lookup returns CDR1 PRHDT and CDR2 FYEKMQ (reference sequence). V gave up 6 bases and J gave up 0 bases, with 20 bases separating them. The CDR3 is 17 amino acids.

The chain couples TRBV6-5 to TRBJ1-2, with D perhaps TRBD1 (5 bases). Germline CDR1 and CDR2: MNHEY and SVGAGI. The CDR3 is 12 residues long. Trimming removed 2 bases from V and 9 bases from J, with 10 bases in between. The CDR3 DNA reads TGTGCCAGCAGTTACCGGGGGGATAGCTACACCTTC. Amino acid sequence: CASSYRGDSYTF.

The chain recombines TRBV28 with TRBJ1-2; 8 positions match TRBD1. Germline CDR1 MDHEN, CDR2 SYDVKM. Trimming removed 8 bases from V and 7 bases from J; junction bases left unmatched: 18. The CDR3 sequence is 16 residues long. Here the CDR3 DNA reads TGTGCCAGCGGTACTTCCCGAGGGGCCACAGGGGGTGGCTACACCTTC. Its protein product is CASGTSRGATGGGYTF.

This clone occurred once. The chain employs TRBV28 and TRBJ1-1; D is undetermined. CDR3 size: 13 residues. CDR1 and CDR2 (germline): MDHEN, SYDVKM. Trimming removed 2 bases at V and 1 base at J, with 5 bases between. CDR3 bases: TGTGCCAGCAGTTTAGGGAGGAACACTGAAGCTTTCTTT. Translation gives CASSLGRNTEAFF. Looking up the rest from reference TRBV28 and TRBJ1-1 gives the full variable domain: DVKVTQSSRYLVKRTGEKVFLECVQDMDHENMFWYRQDPGLGLRLIYFSYDVKMKEKGDIPEGYSVSREKKERFSLILESASTNQTSMYLCASSLGRNTEAFFGQGTRLTVV.

This chain connects TRBV30 to TRBJ1-5; the D is unclear. The CDR3 is 14 residues long. Trimming shortened V by 0 bases and J by 7 bases, and 13 bases separated the two germline ends. Germline CDR1 is GTSNPN and CDR2 is SVGIG (reference sequence). This CDR3 reads CAWSVERGSQPQHF. In DNA, the CDR3 is TGTGCCTGGAGTGTAGAACGTGGGAGCCAGCCCCAGCATTTT. Drawing the rest from reference TRBV30 and TRBJ1-5, the complete variable domain is SQTIHQWPATLVQPVGSPLSLECTVEGTSNPNLYWYRQAAGRGLQLLFYSVGIGQISSEVPQNLSASRPQDRQFILSSKKLLLSDSGFYLCAWSVERGSQPQHFGDGTRLSIL.

The chain couples TRBV4-1 to TRBJ2-7; 9 bases fit TRBD2. V trimming: 0 bases; J trimming: 9 bases; junction bases outside the gene matches: 18. Germline V gene data show CDR1 as MGHRA and CDR2 as YSYEKL. The CDR3 extends over 18 amino acids. The CDR3 loop reads CASSQDWLAGQFPSGQYF. The CDR3 DNA reads TGCGCCAGCAGCCAAGACTGGCTAGCGGGACAGTTCCCCTCGGGGCAGTACTTC.

The V gene is TRBV30, the J gene TRBJ1-4; D possibly corresponds to TRBD1 (6 bases). Germline CDR1 and CDR2: GTSNPN and SVGIG (reference sequence). CDR3 size: 15 residues. The ends were cut back, 1 base at V and 7 bases at J, with 16 bases in the middle. Here the CDR3 DNA reads TGTGCCTGGAGTGCTCTGGGGGGGCTAAGTGAAAAACTGTTTTTT. This codes for CAWSALGGLSEKLFF.

V gene TRBV30 combines with J gene TRBJ2-2; 12 bases are shared with TRBD2. Germline lookup yields CDR1 GTSNPN and CDR2 SVGIG (reference sequence). The CDR3 runs to 16 residues. Unmatched junction bases numbered 4, after V lost 1 base and J lost 4 bases. The CDR3: CAWSGLAGVSTGELFF. DNA of the CDR3: TGTGCCTGGAGTGGACTAGCGGGAGTCTCCACCGGGGAGCTGTTTTTT.